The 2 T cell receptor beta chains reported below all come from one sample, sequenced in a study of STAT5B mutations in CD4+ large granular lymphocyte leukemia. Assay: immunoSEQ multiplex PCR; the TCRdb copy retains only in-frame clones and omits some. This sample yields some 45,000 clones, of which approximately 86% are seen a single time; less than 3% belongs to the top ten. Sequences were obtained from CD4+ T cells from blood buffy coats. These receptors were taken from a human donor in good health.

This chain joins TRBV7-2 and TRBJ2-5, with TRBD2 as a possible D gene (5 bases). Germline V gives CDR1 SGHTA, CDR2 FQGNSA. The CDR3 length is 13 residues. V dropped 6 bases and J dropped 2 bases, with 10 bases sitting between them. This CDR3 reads CASRLGVQETQYF. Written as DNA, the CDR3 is TGTGCCAGCAGACTGGGAGTTCAAGAGACCCAGTACTTC.

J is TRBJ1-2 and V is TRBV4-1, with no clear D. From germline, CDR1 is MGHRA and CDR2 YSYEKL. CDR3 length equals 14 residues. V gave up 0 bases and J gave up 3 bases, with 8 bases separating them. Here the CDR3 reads CASSQEPLDYGYTF. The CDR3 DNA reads TGCGCCAGCAGCCAAGAACCCTTGGACTATGGCTACACCTTC.